The 30 T cell receptor beta chains below were found in one sample sequenced in a study of T cells in Graves' hyperthyroidism and ophthalmopathy. Using RNA transcripts as the source, TCR beta CDR3 regions were amplified. HTBI primers were employed in a first-round RT-PCR of the TCR CDR3. Via MiXCR, TCRdb re-called the multiplex PCR reads, giving one row per CDR3 protein. Of about 290,000 distinct CDR3 sequences in the sample, about 14% were seen once. Sequencing used blood. These receptors originate from a woman in her twenties or thirties with Graves' hyperthyroidism that later progressed to Graves' ophthalmopathy.

This clonotype came up many times. The chain recombines TRBV24-1 with TRBJ1-1; no firm D call. This CDR3 spans 12 amino acids. Germline V lookup: CDR1 KGHDR, CDR2 SFDVKD. Trimming took off 7 bases at V and 2 bases at J, with 7 bases between the two ends. CDR3: CATSRANTEAFF. CDR3 sequence (DNA): TGTGCCACCAGCCGAGCCAACACTGAAGCTTTCTTT.

This clonotype has a handful of counts. V gene TRBV4-3 combines with J gene TRBJ2-1, with 11 bases that match TRBD2. Germline V CDR1 and CDR2: LGHNA, YSLEER. The CDR3 loop spans 16 amino acids. V shed 2 bases and J 9 bases; nucleotides not matched to a gene: 9. The CDR3 region is CASSQQTSGTVGEQFF. The CDR3 coding sequence is TGCGCCAGCAGCCAACAGACTAGCGGGACTGTGGGTGAGCAGTTCTTC.

The chain links TRBV6-5 to TRBJ1-1; D may be TRBD1 (5 bases). The CDR3 contains 16 residues. Trimming removed 2 bases at V and 6 bases at J, with 19 bases between. Looked up from germline, CDR1 is MNHEY and CDR2 is SVGAGI. This chain's CDR3 is CASSYTPEVRDAEAFF. CDR3 coding DNA: TGTGCCAGCAGTTACACCCCCGAGGTGCGGGACGCTGAAGCTTTCTTT.

Concerning this clonotype: This clone may be a read error of a much larger clone one base away. This chain links TRBV6-2 or TRBV6-3 with TRBJ1-3; no firm D call. Germline V gives CDR1 MNHEY, CDR2 SVGEGT. The CDR3 spans 14 residues. Trimming stripped 2 bases from V and 5 bases from J, with 10 bases between. The DNA of the CDR3 is TGTGCCAGCAGTTACGAAGGTACCAGAAACACCATATATTTT. Translated: CASSYEGTRNTIYF.

Turning to this clonotype: At one end the junction does not follow the germline gene, possibly because of a read error. V and J are TRBV6-2 or TRBV6-3 and TRBJ2-7; a weak D match, TRBD1 (5 bases). Germline CDR1 MNHEY, CDR2 SVGEGT. This CDR3 comprises 15 residues. CDR3 sequence (DNA): TGTGCCAGCAGTTACTCGAAGACAGCCTCCTACGAACAGTACTTC. Its translation is CASSYSKTASYEQYF.

This clonotype was picked up many times. The chain recombines TRBV7-2 with TRBJ1-2, with 7 bases fitting TRBD1. CDR3 length: 15 amino acids. Germline CDR1 and CDR2: SGHTA and FQGNSA. V shed 1 base and J 2 bases; nucleotides not matched to a gene: 4. CDR3 nucleotides: TGTGCCAGCAGCTTAGTCCAGGGGGGAAACTATGGCTACACCTTC. Amino acids: CASSLVQGGNYGYTF.

This clonotype was seen many times. This chain uses TRBV19 with TRBJ2-1; D remains ambiguous. Trimming took off 4 bases at V and 10 bases at J, with 8 bases between the two ends. The CDR3 spans 11 residues. Germline V gene lookup returns CDR1 LNHDA and CDR2 SQIVND (reference sequence). CDR3 DNA: TGTGCCAGTAGTAGCGCGCTAGAGCAGTTCTTC. Protein sequence: CASSSALEQFF. Variable domain in full (rest from reference TRBV19 and TRBJ2-1): DGGITQSPKYLFRKEGQNVTLSCEQNLNHDAMYWYRQDPGQGLRLIYYSQIVNDFQKGDIAEGYSVSREKKESFPLTVTSAQKNPTAFYLCASSSALEQFFGPGTRLTVL.

This clonotype was found a few times. The chain carries TRBV4-3 and TRBJ2-7; 8 bases are shared with TRBD2. There are 16 residues in the CDR3. V lost 0 bases and J lost 7; bases outside the gene matches: 11. From germline, CDR1 is LGHNA and CDR2 YSLEER. The CDR3 sequence: CASSQDPGTSPGEQYF. CDR3 coding DNA: TGCGCCAGCAGCCAAGATCCCGGGACTAGTCCTGGAGAGCAGTACTTC.

This clonotype appeared many times. The chain carries TRBV30 and TRBJ1-1; D unclear. With 2 bases removed from V and 1 base from J, the gap between germline ends came to 8 bases. Germline lookup yields CDR1 GTSNPN and CDR2 SVGIG (reference sequence). The CDR3 totals 13 residues. CDR3 sequence (DNA): TGTGCCTGGAGTTCGGTAGGGAACACTGAAGCTTTCTTT. It codes for CAWSSVGNTEAFF.

This clonotype was seen only a few times. This chain joins TRBV27 and TRBJ2-3; D ambiguous. The CDR3 spans 13 residues. Germline V gene data show CDR1 as MNHEY and CDR2 as SMNVEV (reference sequence). The V end was cut by 3 bases, the J end by 6 bases, with 10 bases between. CDR3 sequence reads: CASSFKVGDTQYF. In DNA form, the CDR3 reads TGTGCCAGCAGTTTTAAGGTCGGCGATACGCAGTATTTT.

This clonotype was seen repeatedly, ten times or more. The chain carries TRBV6-2 or TRBV6-3 and TRBJ1-1; D is ambiguous. CDR1 is MNHEY and CDR2 is SVGEGT in the germline V gene. This CDR3 has 14 amino acids. V was cut by 4 bases and J by 6 bases, with 15 bases left in between. The CDR3 sequence: CASSSAGGLAEAFF. In DNA, the CDR3 is TGTGCCAGCAGTTCCGCAGGCGGTTTAGCTGAAGCTTTCTTT.

The genes are TRBV12-3 or TRBV12-4 and TRBJ1-1, with a possible D match to TRBD1 (5 bases). The length of the CDR3 is 16 residues. V was pared by 5 bases and J by 3 bases, with 19 bases between. CDR3 coding DNA: TGTGCCAGCAGTGCCCGGGACTTAGGGAGGGACACTGAAGCTTTCTTT. Translating it yields CASSARDLGRDTEAFF.

This sequence joins TRBV7-8 and TRBJ1-1, with 10 bases fitting TRBD1. The V gene end was trimmed by 3 bases and the J gene end by 5 bases; junction bases not matched to a gene: 9. CDR3 length equals 16 residues. Germline values: CDR1 SGHVS, CDR2 FQNEAQ. CDR3 loop: CASSFETGGWGTEAFF. The CDR3 DNA reads as TGTGCCAGCAGCTTTGAGACAGGGGGCTGGGGTACTGAAGCTTTCTTT.

The chain uses TRBV20-1 and TRBJ2-1; a weak D match, TRBD2 (5 bases). V was shortened by 1 base and J by 0 bases, with 10 bases between the two germline ends. The CDR3 has 15 amino acids. Germline V lookup: CDR1 DFQATT, CDR2 SNEGSKA (reference sequence). The CDR3 loop reads CSARGASSSYNEQFF. The CDR3 coding sequence is TGCAGTGCTAGAGGGGCTAGCAGCTCCTACAATGAGCAGTTCTTC.

This clonotype appeared many times. The chain links TRBV2 to TRBJ1-4; 7 bases map to TRBD1. With V trimmed by 4 bases and J by 1 base, 0 bases remained unmatched. The germline V gene encodes CDR1 SNHLY and CDR2 FYNNEI. The CDR3 consists of 14 residues. As DNA, the CDR3 is TGTGCCAGCAGTGGGGACAGAACTAATGAAAAACTGTTTTTT. Translated, it gives CASSGDRTNEKLFF.

The chain has TRBV5-8 and TRBJ2-7; D is possibly TRBD1 (6 bases). This CDR3 has 15 amino acids. Germline lookup yields CDR1 SGHTS and CDR2 YDEGEE. Trimming pared 0 bases from V and 7 bases from J, leaving 17 bases between. This chain's CDR3 is CASSLDEQGLGEQYF. The CDR3 DNA sequence: TGTGCCAGCAGCTTGGATGAACAGGGCCTCGGAGAGCAGTACTTC.

This clonotype was recorded many times. The chain carries TRBV30 and TRBJ1-6, with TRBD1 matching over 9 bases. J was trimmed by 10 bases and V by 3 bases; bases with no gene match: 4. CDR3 length equals 13 residues. CDR1 is GTSNPN, CDR2 SVGIG, per germline (reference sequence). The CDR3 here is CAWRTGGRSPLHF. The DNA of the CDR3 is TGTGCCTGGAGGACAGGGGGAAGGTCACCCCTCCACTTT.

This clonotype was observed a handful of times. The V gene is TRBV20-1, the J gene TRBJ1-2, with D perhaps matching TRBD1 (5 bases). From germline, CDR1 is DFQATT and CDR2 SNEGSKA (reference sequence). V lost 6 bases, J lost 4 bases, and 18 bases lay in between. The CDR3 totals 14 residues. The CDR3 DNA is TGCAGTGCCCCCCCCCTGCAGGGATCCTATGGCTACACCTTC. Translation: CSAPPLQGSYGYTF.

This clonotype was seen many times. J is TRBJ1-5 and V is TRBV5-1, with no clear D. The CDR3 is 13 residues long. The V end lost 0 bases, the J end lost 6 bases, and 7 bases lay between the germline ends. In germline, CDR1 is SGHRS, CDR2 YFSETQ. As DNA, the CDR3 is TGCGCCAGCAGCTTGGGGTGGGGTCAGCCCCAGCATTTT. Translation gives CASSLGWGQPQHF.

This clonotype was seen ten or more times. This chain connects TRBV27 to TRBJ1-2, with 8 bases that match TRBD1. Looked up from germline, CDR1 is MNHEY and CDR2 is SMNVEV (reference sequence). V lost 6 bases and J lost 3; bases outside the gene matches: 3. The CDR3 totals 13 residues. Here the CDR3 DNA reads TGTGCCAGCAGGTTGACAGGGGACTATGGCTACACCTTC. Translated, it gives CASRLTGDYGYTF.

The sample holds many counts of this clonotype. V and J are TRBV27 and TRBJ2-7; D is ambiguous. The germline V gene has CDR1 MNHEY and CDR2 SMNVEV (reference sequence). This CDR3 comprises 14 residues. Trimming stripped 8 bases from V and 0 bases from J, with 14 bases between. DNA of the CDR3: TGTGCCAGCGGGCAGCAGGCTTCCTCCTACGAGCAGTACTTC. Its protein is CASGQQASSYEQYF.

V gene TRBV2 combines with J gene TRBJ2-1; TRBD1 matches 8 bases. Germline V gene sequence: CDR1 SNHLY, CDR2 FYNNEI. V lost 6 bases, J lost 6 bases, and 7 bases stayed unmatched. This CDR3 is 14 amino acids long. CDR3 in DNA: TGTGCCAGCAGGATCGGACAGGGTCTCAATGAGCAGTTCTTC. Amino acid sequence: CASRIGQGLNEQFF.

Details on this clonotype: A read error is possible here, since a much larger clone lies one base away. The chain links TRBV3-1 to TRBJ2-7; D unresolved. The CDR3 contains 13 residues. Per germline, CDR1 LGHDT and CDR2 YNNKEL (reference sequence). The CDR3 is CASSQEFSYERYF. CDR3 in DNA: TGTGCCAGCAGCCAAGAATTCTCCTACGAGCGGTACTTC.

The chain has TRBV7-2 and TRBJ1-1; 7 bases fit TRBD1. The V gene end was trimmed by 5 bases and the J gene end by 2 bases; junction bases not matched to a gene: 11. Germline V gives CDR1 SGHTA, CDR2 FQGNSA. This CDR3 has 16 residues. The CDR3 DNA follows: TGTGCCAGCAGCCGAATACCGGGACAGCTAAACACTGAAGCTTTCTTT. Protein product: CASSRIPGQLNTEAFF.

This clonotype occurred many times. CDR3 in amino acids: CASSPANEQFF. Written as DNA, the CDR3 is TGTGCCAGCAGCCCAGCCAATGAGCAGTTCTTC. The V call is TRBV7-9, the J call TRBJ2-1; D gene uncertain. CDR3 length: 11 amino acids. Trimming took off 5 bases at V and 6 bases at J, with 5 bases between the two ends. Germline CDR1 is SEHNR and CDR2 is FQNEAQ (reference sequence).

This clonotype was detected only a few times. The rearrangement uses TRBV25-1 and TRBJ2-5; 9 bases fit TRBD1. V was pared by 3 bases and J by 5 bases, with 19 bases of the junction left unmatched. Germline V gene sequence: CDR1 MGHDK, CDR2 SYGVNS. CDR3 length: 19 residues. In nucleotides, the CDR3 is TGTGCCAGCAGTGACCTACGTTCCTCCGGGACAGGGTTCGGGGAGACCCAGTACTTC. As protein: CASSDLRSSGTGFGETQYF.

This clonotype was counted between two and nine times. The V call is TRBV24-1, the J call TRBJ2-2; 7 bases are a match to TRBD2. Unmatched junction bases numbered 3, after V lost 7 bases and J lost 2 bases. Germline lookup yields CDR1 KGHDR and CDR2 SFDVKD. The CDR3 is 14 amino acids. The CDR3 protein is CATRGLENTGELFF. The CDR3 DNA reads as TGTGCCACCAGAGGACTAGAAAACACCGGGGAGCTGTTTTTT.

At least ten counts were recorded for this clonotype. This sequence joins TRBV4-2 and TRBJ1-1; the D gene is possibly TRBD1 (5 bases). This CDR3 spans 14 amino acids. Per germline, CDR1 LGHNA and CDR2 YNFKEQ. Trimming left V 0 bases short and J 0 bases short, with 5 bases between. This CDR3 is CASSQETVNTEAFF. The CDR3, as DNA: TGTGCCAGCAGCCAAGAGACAGTGAACACTGAAGCTTTCTTT.

This clonotype was counted many times. The chain joins TRBV28 to TRBJ1-5; 7 nucleotides agree with TRBD1. This CDR3 comprises 15 residues. CDR1 MDHEN and CDR2 SYDVKM come from the germline V gene. V lost 4 bases and J lost 0; bases outside the gene matches: 3. CDR3 loop: CASSYTGVSNQPQHF. The DNA for the CDR3 is TGTGCCAGCAGTTACACAGGGGTTAGCAATCAGCCCCAGCATTTT.

The CDR3 bases are TGTGCCAGCAGTTCGACGGTCTCTGGGGCCAACGTCCTGACTTTC. Translation gives CASSSTVSGANVLTF. The genes are TRBV6-4 and TRBJ2-6; D not certain. V was pared by 5 bases and J by 0 bases, with 8 bases between. The germline V gene has CDR1 MRHNA and CDR2 SNTAGT. This CDR3 is 15 amino acids long.